This entry is about one T cell receptor (beta chain). Original data processing: From reference gene primer amplification, estimates of nucleated cell counts were derived. The data were produced by immunoSEQ multiplex PCR, yet TCRdb's version contains in-frame clones alone and is incomplete. The V and J calls and clone size come from that table; D and trimming were worked out from the DNA. The data contain under 250,000 clones, more than 70% of them singletons. This specimen belongs to a study of blood T cell repertoires in COVID-19. Turning to the study itself: Samples representing acute and convalescent COVID-19 were sourced from the United States, Italy and Spain. The cDNA or gDNA used as material had been derived from T cells, B-cell-depleted T cells, or PBMCs.

The sequence came from a man in his forties with active or convalescent COVID-19. The material sequenced was peripheral blood.

CDR3 bases: TGTGCCTGGAGTGTACTGAGGGGGAACTATGGCTACACCTTC. As protein: CAWSVLRGNYGYTF. The chain uses TRBV30 and TRBJ1-2; possible D gene TRBD1, 6 bases. CDR1 GTSNPN and CDR2 SVGIG come from the germline V gene (reference sequence). V was shortened by 0 bases and J by 2 bases, with 10 bases between the two germline ends. The CDR3 totals 14 residues.